The sequence of this T cell receptor (beta chain) was determined in a study of blood T cell repertoires in COVID-19. On the study more broadly: The United States, Italy and Spain were the sources of the acute and convalescent COVID-19 samples.

CDR3 length: 13 residues. V gave up 0 bases and J gave up 1 base, with 4 bases separating them. Germline assignment: CDR1 MNHEY and CDR2 SVGAGI. In its sample, this clone was seen once. Additional DNA sequences in this sample encode the identical CDR3. The protocol was immunoSEQ multiplex PCR, while the TCRdb copy is restricted to in-frame clones and leaves out a portion. The repertoire has 250,000 to 300,000 clones, roughly 86% of them found once; the top ten carry approximately 4%. V usage is TRBV6-5 and J usage is TRBJ2-7; no definite D call. Sequencing was done on a sample of peripheral blood. The source of this sequence is a man younger than 35 with active or convalescent COVID-19. The CDR3 spells CASSYSSSYEQYF. In DNA form, the CDR3 reads TGTGCCAGCAGTTACTCGAGTTCCTACGAGCAGTACTTC.